This passage covers 27 T cell receptor beta chains from one sample sequenced in a study of cytomegalovirus exposure and HLA in healthy donors. Vbeta (60) and Jbeta (13) primers were used in the PCR. Generated by immunoSEQ multiplex PCR, the TCRdb table keeps only in-frame clones and is missing some. The top ten hold roughly 1.5% of the sample, which has over 100,000 clones, around 73% seen once. The sequencing input was PBMCs. Receptor source: a female donor in good health and CMV-seronegative.

The rearrangement uses TRBV7-9 and TRBJ2-5; a weak D match, TRBD2 (7 bases). With 0 bases removed from V and 5 bases from J, the gap between germline ends came to 16 bases. Germline values: CDR1 SEHNR, CDR2 FQNEAQ (reference sequence). The CDR3 contains 16 residues. CDR3 sequence: CASSLALGGAGETQYF. Written as DNA, the CDR3 is TGTGCCAGCAGCTTAGCCTTGGGGGGGGCAGGGGAGACCCAGTACTTC. The variable domain in full, with the rest retrieved from reference TRBV7-9 and TRBJ2-5, is DTGVSQNPRHKITKRGQNVTFRCDPISEHNRLYWYRQTLGQGPEFLTYFQNEAQLEKSRLLSDRFSAERPKGSFSTLEIQRTEQGDSAMYLCASSLALGGAGETQYFGPGTRLLVL.

J is TRBJ2-3 and V is TRBV10-3; 7 bases line up with TRBD2. This CDR3 has 16 amino acids. The ends lost 0 bases at V and 0 bases at J; junction bases unmatched: 3. The germline gives CDR1 ENHRY, CDR2 SYGVKD. CDR3 nucleotides: TGTGCCATCAGTGAGTCTCCGGGAGGTAGCACAGATACGCAGTATTTT. Its translation is CAISESPGGSTDTQYF.

This chain joins TRBV14 and TRBJ2-5, with D maybe TRBD1 (6 bases). V was pared by 1 base and J by 3 bases, with 9 bases between. This CDR3 has 14 residues. In germline, CDR1 is SGHDN, CDR2 FVKESK. The CDR3 sequence is CASSQVTGKETQYF. CDR3 in DNA: TGTGCCAGCAGCCAAGTAACAGGGAAAGAGACCCAGTACTTC.

J is TRBJ1-2 and V is TRBV14; tentative D call: TRBD1 (6 bases). The CDR3 consists of 16 residues. Germline V CDR1 and CDR2: SGHDN, FVKESK. Trimming cost V 2 bases and J 3 bases, with 16 bases left between them. The CDR3 nucleotides read TGTGCCAGCAGCCAACCTTCGGGGGGCGGATACTATGGCTACACCTTC. Protein sequence: CASSQPSGGGYYGYTF.

The V and J genes are TRBV7-9 and TRBJ2-1, with D tentatively TRBD2 (5 bases). Germline V gene data show CDR1 as SEHNR and CDR2 as FQNEAQ (reference sequence). The ends were cut back, 5 bases at V and 6 bases at J, with 5 bases in the middle. The CDR3 length is 11 residues. CDR3 DNA sequence: TGTGCCAGCAGCCGGGGCAATGAGCAGTTCTTC. Its translation: CASSRGNEQFF.

The chain has TRBV6-4 and TRBJ2-6, with 7 positions matching TRBD1. This CDR3 is 14 amino acids long. Germline V gene lookup returns CDR1 MRHNA and CDR2 SNTAGT. Unmatched junction bases numbered 6, after V lost 10 bases and J lost 3 bases. Written as DNA, the CDR3 is TGTGCCACCTCGACAGGGCTTGGGGCCAACGTCCTGACTTTC. The encoded protein is CATSTGLGANVLTF.

The chain uses TRBV5-4 and TRBJ2-7; 7 positions match TRBD2. The CDR3 sequence is 15 residues long. V shed 4 bases, J shed 3 bases, and the junction held 10 bases outside the gene matches. CDR1 and CDR2 (germline): SGHNT, YYREEE (reference sequence). This CDR3 is CASSLPGLTNYEQYF. The CDR3 DNA is TGTGCCAGCAGCCTGCCGGGACTAACAAACTACGAGCAGTACTTC.

The V call is TRBV7-3, the J call TRBJ2-2, with a possible D match to TRBD2 (7 bases). This CDR3 is built from 16 residues. Trimming took off 3 bases at V and 6 bases at J, with 17 bases between the two ends. The germline gives CDR1 SGHTA, CDR2 FQGTGA. The CDR3 bases are TGTGCCAGCAGCTTTGGGGGGGCGGGAGTCCCCGGGGAGCTGTTTTTT. Its protein product is CASSFGGAGVPGELFF.

The chain joins TRBV29-1 to TRBJ2-2; D is possibly TRBD2 (6 bases). In germline, CDR1 is SQVTM, CDR2 ANQGSEA. The CDR3 totals 13 residues. The ends were cut back, 7 bases at V and 1 base at J, with 10 bases in the middle. The CDR3, as DNA: TGCAGCGCATACGGGGGGAACACCGGGGAGCTGTTTTTT. Encoded protein: CSAYGGNTGELFF.

The chain combines TRBV7-9 with TRBJ1-3; 7 nucleotides match TRBD1. Germline V gene lookup returns CDR1 SEHNR and CDR2 FQNEAQ (reference sequence). The CDR3 is 14 residues long. V dropped 5 bases and J dropped 3; count of bases not matched to a gene: 4. This CDR3 is CASSHTGDGNTIYF. CDR3 in DNA: TGTGCCAGCAGCCATACAGGGGATGGAAACACCATATATTTT.

In this sample, this clone turned up once. The chain combines TRBV28 with TRBJ2-7; TRBD2 matches 15 bases. The germline CDR1 and CDR2 sequences are MDHEN and SYDVKM. V lost 8 bases to trimming and J lost 1 base; unmatched junction nucleotides: 9. There are 17 residues in the CDR3. The CDR3 here is CASAGTSGRSRSYEQYF. The CDR3 DNA sequence: TGTGCCAGCGCTGGGACTAGCGGGAGGTCCAGATCCTACGAGCAGTACTTC. Filled out from reference TRBV28 and TRBJ2-7, the complete variable domain reads DVKVTQSSRYLVKRTGEKVFLECVQDMDHENMFWYRQDPGLGLRLIYFSYDVKMKEKGDIPEGYSVSREKKERFSLILESASTNQTSMYLCASAGTSGRSRSYEQYFGPGTRLTVT.

This clone came up a few times. V usage is TRBV5-4 and J usage is TRBJ2-7; 10 nucleotides match TRBD1. Germline V gives CDR1 SGHNT, CDR2 YYREEE (reference sequence). After removal of 4 bases from V and 3 bases from J, the junction contained 7 bases not matched to a gene. This CDR3 has 15 amino acids. CDR3 sequence: CASSHPGQGNYEQYF. The CDR3 DNA is TGTGCCAGCAGCCATCCGGGACAGGGGAACTACGAGCAGTACTTC.

The chain couples TRBV10-3 to TRBJ2-7, with TRBD1 identical over 10 bases. From germline, CDR1 is ENHRY and CDR2 SYGVKD. The CDR3 is made up of 15 amino acids. V dropped 4 bases and J dropped 3; count of bases not matched to a gene: 6. The CDR3 loop reads CAISVGQGTGYEQYF. The CDR3 DNA sequence: TGTGCCATCAGTGTGGGACAGGGGACAGGCTACGAGCAGTACTTC.

This chain joins TRBV7-9 and TRBJ1-4; weak D call: TRBD1 (5 bases). This CDR3 region has 12 residues. Deletions cut 6 bases from V and 14 bases from J, with 16 bases between. The germline V gene has CDR1 SEHNR and CDR2 FQNEAQ (reference sequence). DNA of the CDR3: TGTGCCAGCAGTCTCTCGGCGGGGGTGCTGTTTTTT. Translated, it gives CASSLSAGVLFF.

This clone was seen a handful of times. This sequence joins TRBV5-1 and TRBJ2-5; tentative D call: TRBD2 (5 bases). V lost 3 bases and J 3 bases, leaving 18 bases between the germline ends. The CDR3 contains 16 residues. Germline CDR1 is SGHRS and CDR2 is YFSETQ. The CDR3 DNA reads TGCGCCAGCAGCTGGGTGGGGAGTAACGGGGAAGAGACCCAGTACTTC. Residues: CASSWVGSNGEETQYF.

The chain couples TRBV18 to TRBJ1-4, with 7 nucleotides matching TRBD1. J gave up 4 bases and V 5 bases, and 7 bases lay outside the gene matches. CDR3 length: 15 residues. The germline V gene encodes CDR1 KGHSH and CDR2 LQKENI. For the CDR3, the DNA is TGTGCCAGCTCAGAACAGGGGCCCAGTAATGAAAAACTGTTTTTT. Its translation: CASSEQGPSNEKLFF.

The gene calls are TRBV19 and TRBJ1-5, with 9 bases identical to TRBD1. From germline, CDR1 is LNHDA and CDR2 SQIVND (reference sequence). The CDR3 covers 16 residues. V lost 2 bases, J lost 4 bases, and 6 bases stayed unmatched. The DNA of the CDR3 is TGTGCCAGTAGTATACTACAGGGGGCAAGTAATCAGCCCCAGCATTTT. It is translated as CASSILQGASNQPQHF.

The rearrangement uses TRBV5-1 and TRBJ2-1; 10 bases line up with TRBD2. Germline CDR1 SGHRS, CDR2 YFSETQ. There are 17 residues in the CDR3. V trimming: 0 bases; J trimming: 4 bases; junction bases outside the gene matches: 7. This CDR3 reads CASSLEASGSGYNEQFF. CDR3 DNA: TGCGCCAGCAGCTTGGAGGCTAGCGGGAGTGGGTACAATGAGCAGTTCTTC.

The V gene is TRBV28, the J gene TRBJ1-2; D might be TRBD1 (5 bases). Germline values: CDR1 MDHEN, CDR2 SYDVKM. This CDR3 spans 14 amino acids. V lost 3 bases, J lost 4 bases, and 12 bases lay in between. The CDR3 DNA reads as TGTGCCAGCAGTTTGCCGGGGGGAGGCTATGGCTACACCTTC. It is translated as CASSLPGGGYGYTF.

The V and J genes are TRBV10-3 and TRBJ2-1, with 9 nucleotides matching TRBD2. CDR3 length: 15 residues. Germline assignment: CDR1 ENHRY and CDR2 SYGVKD. V gave up 6 bases and J gave up 2 bases; unmatched junction bases: 5. CDR3 sequence: CAIRDEREAYNEQFF. The CDR3 DNA follows: TGTGCCATCAGGGACGAGCGGGAGGCCTACAATGAGCAGTTCTTC.

The chain is built from TRBV5-1 and TRBJ2-3; 7 bases are shared with TRBD2. The trim removed 0 bases at V and 2 bases at J, leaving 6 bases unmatched. Germline CDR1 is SGHRS and CDR2 is YFSETQ. CDR3 length: 16 amino acids. The CDR3 loop reads CASSLGTSVFTDTQYF. The CDR3 nucleotides read TGCGCCAGCAGCTTGGGAACTAGCGTATTCACAGATACGCAGTATTTT. Drawing the rest from reference TRBV5-1 and TRBJ2-3, the complete variable domain is KAGVTQTPRYLIKTRGQQVTLSCSPISGHRSVSWYQQTPGQGLQFLFEYFSETQRNKGNFPGRFSGRQFSNSRSEMNVSTLELGDSALYLCASSLGTSVFTDTQYFGPGTRLTVL.

This chain uses TRBV9 with TRBJ1-2; the D gene is possibly TRBD1 (5 bases). Trimming pared 2 bases from V and 9 bases from J, leaving 17 bases between. This CDR3 comprises 14 residues. Germline V gene data show CDR1 as SGDLS and CDR2 as YYNGEE. The CDR3 here is CASSVAPGTGSYTF. In nucleotides, the CDR3 is TGTGCCAGCAGCGTTGCACCGGGGACTGGAAGCTACACCTTC.

The chain employs TRBV5-1 and TRBJ2-2, with D maybe TRBD2 (5 bases). The germline V gene has CDR1 SGHRS and CDR2 YFSETQ. V dropped 4 bases and J dropped 7 bases, with 14 bases sitting between them. The CDR3 has 14 residues. CDR3 sequence reads: CASSAGPMGGELFF. The CDR3 DNA reads TGCGCCAGCAGCGCGGGCCCAATGGGCGGGGAGCTGTTTTTT.

The V and J genes are TRBV5-4 and TRBJ2-7; maybe TRBD1 (6 bases). From germline, CDR1 is SGHNT and CDR2 YYREEE (reference sequence). The length of the CDR3 is 15 residues. Trimming removed 0 bases from V and 1 base from J, with 11 bases in between. The CDR3 loop is CASSLAPGVSYEQYF. CDR3 DNA sequence: TGTGCCAGCAGCTTGGCCCCAGGGGTATCCTACGAGCAGTACTTC.

There are a few counts of this clone. J is TRBJ1-1 and V is TRBV19; TRBD1 agrees at 7 bases. CDR1 and CDR2 (germline): LNHDA, SQIVND (reference sequence). V trimming: 7 bases; J trimming: 6 bases; junction bases outside the gene matches: 11. CDR3 length equals 14 residues. CDR3 coding DNA: TGTGCCAGTAAAGGGACGAGGGGGCGCGCTGAAGCTTTCTTT. It yields the protein CASKGTRGRAEAFF.

The V call is TRBV18, the J call TRBJ2-5; TRBD1 matches 7 bases. The CDR3 is made up of 14 amino acids. V dropped 4 bases and J dropped 2; count of bases not matched to a gene: 4. Germline lookup yields CDR1 KGHSH and CDR2 LQKENI. CDR3 sequence: CASSRTTGQETQYF. The CDR3 coding sequence is TGTGCCAGCTCACGTACGACAGGGCAAGAGACCCAGTACTTC.

J is TRBJ2-2 and V is TRBV4-3, with D possibly matching TRBD1 (5 bases). The V end lost 3 bases, the J end lost 4 bases, and 9 bases lay between the germline ends. Germline loops: CDR1 LGHNA, CDR2 YSLEER. The CDR3 has 14 amino acids. Here the CDR3 reads CASSQGPVTGELFF. The CDR3 coding sequence is TGCGCCAGCAGCCAGGGGCCTGTCACCGGGGAGCTGTTTTTT.